Listed below are T cell receptor beta chains from one sample, sequenced in a study of OX40 agonist ivuxolimab in advanced cancers. Profiling relied on immunoSEQ multiplex PCR, and the TCRdb table lists in-frame clones only, not all of them. The sample includes 60,000 to 80,000 clones, just under 85% of them seen just once. Sequenced material: CD4+ or CD8+ T cells sorted from blood, taken in a trial of the OX40 agonist ivuxolimab. The receptor set was obtained from an adult with an advanced solid tumor such as melanoma, head and neck, liver or kidney cancer. Each CDR3 is given with its conserved first and last residue. A D gene is named only where the DNA matches it firmly. Clone sizes are given selectively: once, few, many, or a class where the clone is expanded.

CDR3 protein: CASSSPRRPQHF; CDR3 DNA: TGTGCCAGCAGCTCCCCAAGGCGCCCCCAGCATTTT; D gene: .; clone size: .; J gene: TRBJ1-5; V gene: TRBV7-8
CDR3 protein: CASRATSGGAHEQFF; CDR3 DNA: TGTGCCAGCAGAGCGACTAGCGGGGGGGCTCATGAGCAGTTCTTC; D gene: TRBD2; clone size: once; J gene: TRBJ2-1; V gene: TRBV27
CDR3 protein: CASSQVQGTNTGELFF; CDR3 DNA: TGTGCCAGCAGCCAGGTACAGGGGACGAACACCGGGGAGCTGTTTTTT; D gene: TRBD1; clone size: .; J gene: TRBJ2-2; V gene: TRBV4-2
CDR3 protein: CASSFGLGPLNEQFF; CDR3 DNA: TGTGCCAGCAGCTTTGGGTTGGGGCCCCTCAATGAGCAGTTCTTC; D gene: .; clone size: .; J gene: TRBJ2-1; V gene: TRBV11-3
CDR3 protein: CASSMEYSSGKLYNEQFF; CDR3 DNA: TGTGCCAGTAGTATGGAGTATTCTAGCGGGAAGCTCTACAATGAGCAGTTCTTC; D gene: TRBD2; clone size: .; J gene: TRBJ2-1; V gene: TRBV19
CDR3 protein: CASSLPGSGGPREQFF; CDR3 DNA: TGCGCCAGCAGCCTCCCAGGAAGCGGGGGGCCTCGTGAGCAGTTCTTC; D gene: TRBD2; clone size: .; J gene: TRBJ2-1; V gene: TRBV4-1
CDR3 protein: CASSTSNGF; CDR3 DNA: TGTGCCAGCTCGACTAGCAATGGCTTC; D gene: TRBD2; clone size: .; J gene: TRBJ2-7; V gene: TRBV18
CDR3 protein: CASSVGGGLGQPQHF; CDR3 DNA: TGTGCCAGCAGCGTAGGGGGGGGGCTTGGTCAGCCCCAGCATTTT; D gene: .; clone size: .; J gene: TRBJ1-5; V gene: TRBV9
CDR3 protein: CASSLGASSYANYGYTF; CDR3 DNA: TGTGCCAGCAGCTTAGGGGCCAGTTCGTACGCAAACTATGGCTACACCTTC; D gene: .; clone size: .; J gene: TRBJ1-2; V gene: TRBV7-9
CDR3 protein: CASKDVYGGPYEQYF; CDR3 DNA: TGTGCCAGCAAGGATGTGTACGGGGGGCCGTACGAGCAGTACTTC; D gene: .; clone size: .; J gene: TRBJ2-7; V gene: TRBV6-6
CDR3 protein: CASSATSNEQFF; CDR3 DNA: TGTGCCAGCAGTGCGACTAGCAATGAGCAGTTCTTC; D gene: .; clone size: .; J gene: TRBJ2-1; V gene: TRBV27
CDR3 protein: CASSFSRGFQPQHF; CDR3 DNA: TGTGCCAGCAGTTTCTCCCGGGGGTTTCAGCCCCAGCATTTT; D gene: .; clone size: .; J gene: TRBJ1-5; V gene: TRBV28
CDR3 protein: CASSLTGNTGELFF; CDR3 DNA: TGTGCCAGCAGCTTAACAGGGAACACCGGGGAGCTGTTTTTT; D gene: .; clone size: .; J gene: TRBJ2-2; V gene: TRBV7-8
CDR3 protein: CASSFDPQETQYF; CDR3 DNA: TGTGCCAGCAGCTTTGATCCCCAAGAGACCCAGTACTTC; D gene: .; clone size: .; J gene: TRBJ2-5; V gene: TRBV6-5
CDR3 protein: CASSSYGQGNQPQHF; CDR3 DNA: TGTGCCAGCAGTTCATATGGGCAGGGCAATCAGCCCCAGCATTTT; D gene: .; clone size: once; J gene: TRBJ1-5; V gene: TRBV27
CDR3 protein: CASSPRSYEQYF; CDR3 DNA: TGTGCCAGCAGTCCCCGTTCCTACGAGCAGTACTTC; D gene: .; clone size: .; J gene: TRBJ2-7; V gene: TRBV28
CDR3 protein: CASSLEPPSGFF; CDR3 DNA: TGCGCCAGCAGCTTGGAACCCCCCTCTGGGTTCTTC; D gene: .; clone size: .; J gene: TRBJ2-1; V gene: TRBV5-1
CDR3 protein: CASSPVTGATEAFF; CDR3 DNA: TGTGCCAGCAGTCCGGTTACGGGGGCCACTGAAGCTTTCTTT; D gene: .; clone size: .; J gene: TRBJ1-1; V gene: TRBV7-9
CDR3 protein: CASSPWGGREEKLFF; CDR3 DNA: TGCGCCAGCAGCCCGTGGGGGGGCCGTGAAGAAAAACTGTTTTTT; D gene: .; clone size: .; J gene: TRBJ1-4; V gene: TRBV5-1
CDR3 protein: CASSPRLVSYNEQFF; CDR3 DNA: TGTGCCAGCAGTCCTCGACTAGTAAGCTACAATGAGCAGTTCTTC; D gene: .; clone size: .; J gene: TRBJ2-1; V gene: TRBV6-1
CDR3 protein: CASSLKGFSNEQYF; CDR3 DNA: TGTGCCAGCAGCTTAAAAGGGTTCTCAAACGAGCAGTACTTC; D gene: .; clone size: .; J gene: TRBJ2-7; V gene: TRBV11-2
CDR3 protein: CASSAGSNQPQHF; CDR3 DNA: TGTGCCAGCAGTGCAGGGTCTAATCAGCCCCAGCATTTT; D gene: .; clone size: .; J gene: TRBJ1-5; V gene: TRBV6-1
CDR3 protein: CASSIRGQWTEAFF; CDR3 DNA: TGTGCCAGTAGTATCAGGGGGCAGTGGACTGAAGCTTTCTTT; D gene: TRBD1; clone size: .; J gene: TRBJ1-1; V gene: TRBV19
CDR3 protein: CASGFTRGLAGASGSYEQYF; CDR3 DNA: TGTGCTAGTGGTTTCACACGGGGACTAGCGGGAGCGAGCGGCTCCTACGAGCAGTACTTC; D gene: TRBD2; clone size: .; J gene: TRBJ2-7; V gene: TRBV12-5
CDR3 protein: CASSLSAGYGYTF; CDR3 DNA: TGTGCCAGCAGTTTATCAGCAGGCTATGGCTACACCTTC; D gene: .; clone size: .; J gene: TRBJ1-2; V gene: TRBV27
CDR3 protein: CASSPGTGDPYEQYF; CDR3 DNA: TGTGCCAGCAGTCCTGGGACAGGAGATCCCTACGAGCAGTACTTC; D gene: TRBD1; clone size: .; J gene: TRBJ2-7; V gene: TRBV27
CDR3 protein: CTSYKGTEAFF; CDR3 DNA: TGCACCAGTTATAAGGGGACTGAAGCTTTCTTT; D gene: .; clone size: .; J gene: TRBJ1-1; V gene: TRBV20-1
CDR3 protein: CASSPSGASGNTIYF; CDR3 DNA: TGTGCCAGCAGCCCCTCAGGGGCCTCTGGAAACACCATATATTTT; D gene: .; clone size: .; J gene: TRBJ1-3; V gene: TRBV7-2